This TCR beta chain is from a study of cytomegalovirus exposure and HLA in healthy donors. Overall study context: Later, an analysis reported that the approximately 120 validation repertoires had used the same platform as the approximately 630 first-cohort repertoires. Study-level findings and limits: Associated with cytomegalovirus, according to the listing, were some 180 TCR beta chains. Researchers reported that a few CMV-associated chains were confirmed in vitro as CMV antigen-specific. Most TCR sequences proved rare, with some public TCRs found in many donors.

Using immunoSEQ multiplex PCR, the repertoire was profiled, and TCRdb retains in-frame clones only, with some absent. There are hundreds of thousands of clones in the sample; 83% occur only once, and roughly 5.5% lies in the top ten. Comments on this clone: The antigen is not known.

Germline lookup yields CDR1 MNHEY and CDR2 SVGAGI. CDR3 length: 13 amino acids. The germline V and J ends were trimmed by 7 bases and 5 bases, with 15 bases remaining between them. The chain uses TRBV6-5 and TRBJ2-7; D is possibly TRBD1 or TRBD2 (5 bases each). The TCR originated in a woman between 18 and 30 years old in good health and CMV-seronegative. Sequenced input: PBMCs. CDR3 residues: CASKGRGSHEQYF. CDR3 bases: TGTGCCAGCAAGGGTCGGGGCAGCCACGAGCAGTACTTC.